The 21 T cell receptor beta chains reported below all come from one sample, sequenced in a study of identical twins. Via MiXCR, TCRdb re-called the 5' RACE reads, giving one row per CDR3 protein. Of 400,000 to 550,000 distinct CDR3 sequences in the sample, roughly an eighth are singletons; the top ten hold more than 0.8%. The data were also submitted as part of a second study, on yellow fever vaccine responses in identical twins.

Material: CD4+ T cells sorted from blood. The origin of the receptors is a woman under 30 in good health.

The chain joins TRBV7-9 to TRBJ2-2; 8 bases are a match to TRBD2. The ends lost 2 bases at V and 6 bases at J; junction bases unmatched: 2. Germline CDR1 is SEHNR and CDR2 is FQNEAQ (reference sequence). The CDR3 consists of 14 residues. CDR3 region: CASSLSGSPGELFF. Written as DNA, the CDR3 is TGTGCCAGCAGCTTAAGCGGGAGCCCCGGGGAGCTGTTTTTT.

This clonotype appeared many times. The chain couples TRBV29-1 to TRBJ2-7, with TRBD1 matching 10 bases. The CDR3 extends over 12 amino acids. J lost 6 bases, V lost 7 bases, and 6 bases had no gene match. CDR1 SQVTM and CDR2 ANQGSEA come from the germline V gene. This chain's CDR3 is CSAVTGGFEQYF. CDR3 DNA: TGCAGCGCCGTGACAGGGGGCTTCGAGCAGTACTTC.

The chain combines TRBV20-1 with TRBJ1-4; TRBD1 matches 10 bases. The CDR3 spans 14 residues. The germline V gene encodes CDR1 DFQATT and CDR2 SNEGSKA (reference sequence). With 3 bases clipped from V and 8 bases from J, the junction kept 6 bases outside the gene matches. Written as DNA, the CDR3 is TGCAGTGCTAGGACAGGGGGCGAAGGGGAAAAACTGTTTTTT. It translates to CSARTGGEGEKLFF.

There are many counts of this clonotype. The chain carries TRBV12-3 or TRBV12-4 and TRBJ2-4, with 12 bases identical to TRBD2. Trimming took 5 bases from V and 9 from J; bases not matched to a gene: 8. This CDR3 has 15 residues. Here the CDR3 DNA reads TGTGCCAGCAGTCCGTTCGGACTAGCGGGAAGCATTCAGTACTTC. Translation gives CASSPFGLAGSIQYF.

V and J are TRBV20-1 and TRBJ1-1, with D hard to call. Deletions cut 6 bases from V and 5 bases from J, with 19 bases between. Per the germline V gene, CDR1 is DFQATT and CDR2 is SNEGSKA (reference sequence). CDR3 length: 14 residues. The CDR3 region is CSARAGSRTTEAFF. CDR3 nucleotide sequence: TGCAGTGCGCGTGCGGGGAGCCGGACGACTGAAGCTTTCTTT.

This clonotype was detected many times. The chain joins TRBV29-1 to TRBJ2-1, with D hard to call. Germline CDR1 reads SQVTM; CDR2 reads ANQGSEA. The CDR3 is made up of 13 amino acids. Trimming left V 5 bases short and J 0 bases short, with 8 bases between. The DNA for the CDR3 is TGCAGCGTTTCGGCTAGCTCCTACAATGAGCAGTTCTTC. This gives the protein CSVSASSYNEQFF.

This clonotype came up a few times. The V gene is TRBV20-1, the J gene TRBJ2-7, with TRBD2 as a possible D gene (5 bases). The germline CDR1 and CDR2 sequences are DFQATT and SNEGSKA (reference sequence). The V gene lost 2 bases and the J gene lost 5 bases, with 7 bases spanning the gap. CDR3 length: 11 amino acids. The DNA of the CDR3 is TGCAGTGCTAGACTAGCAGACGAGCAGTACTTC. Protein product: CSARLADEQYF.

The rearrangement joins TRBV5-1 to TRBJ2-7; 9 positions match TRBD2. The germline V gene encodes CDR1 SGHRS and CDR2 YFSETQ. J lost 4 bases, V lost 4 bases, and 9 bases had no gene match. This CDR3 has 15 amino acids. CDR3 nucleotide sequence: TGCGCCAGCAGCCGAGCCGGGACTAGCTATTACGAGCAGTACTTC. Translation: CASSRAGTSYYEQYF.

This clonotype was picked up a small number of times. The chain carries TRBV10-3 and TRBJ1-2, with 11 bases aligning to TRBD1. Unmatched junction bases numbered 4, after V lost 4 bases and J lost 3 bases. Germline V gene data show CDR1 as ENHRY and CDR2 as SYGVKD. This CDR3 has 15 residues. The CDR3 nucleotides read TGTGCCATCAGTGTGGGGACAGGGGGGGACTATGGCTACACCTTC. It translates to CAISVGTGGDYGYTF.

The V call is TRBV2, the J call TRBJ2-6; 8 bases are shared with TRBD1. The CDR3 contains 17 residues. Germline V gene data show CDR1 as SNHLY and CDR2 as FYNNEI. Losses at the gene ends were 4 bases for V and 0 bases for J; bases not matched to a gene: 5. CDR3 in amino acids: CASSGDRGGSGANVLTF. CDR3 in DNA: TGTGCCAGCAGTGGTGACAGGGGAGGCTCTGGGGCCAACGTCCTGACTTTC.

This clonotype was detected a few times. The chain joins TRBV3-1 to TRBJ2-3, with D hard to call. CDR1 and CDR2 (germline): LGHDT, YNNKEL (reference sequence). CDR3 length: 14 residues. Trimming took off 0 bases at V and 5 bases at J, with 9 bases between the two ends. CDR3 sequence: CASSQDGTVDTQYF. In DNA, the CDR3 is TGTGCCAGCAGCCAAGACGGAACGGTAGATACGCAGTATTTT.

This chain uses TRBV10-3 with TRBJ1-1; possibly TRBD1 for D (5 bases). The CDR3 length is 14 residues. Per germline, CDR1 ENHRY and CDR2 SYGVKD. The V end lost 8 bases, the J end lost 5 bases, and 18 bases lay between the germline ends. The CDR3 region has the DNA TGTGCCATCCGTGGGACTGGAGGGAAAACTGAAGCTTTCTTT. As protein: CAIRGTGGKTEAFF.

V is TRBV3-1 and J is TRBJ1-1; D call uncertain. V was shortened by 0 bases and J by 0 bases, with 5 bases between the two germline ends. Looked up from germline, CDR1 is LGHDT and CDR2 is YNNKEL (reference sequence). The CDR3 has 14 amino acids. The CDR3 region is CASSQESVNTEAFF. The CDR3 DNA sequence: TGTGCCAGCAGCCAAGAGAGTGTGAACACTGAAGCTTTCTTT.

This clonotype was observed a few times. V is TRBV4-2 and J is TRBJ2-1, with 8 bases aligning to TRBD2. Germline V gene lookup returns CDR1 LGHNA and CDR2 YNFKEQ. There are 16 residues in the CDR3. The ends lost 4 bases at V and 2 bases at J; junction bases unmatched: 7. DNA of the CDR3: TGTGCCAGCAGCCGAGTGTCGGGGGGGACCTACAATGAGCAGTTCTTC. It codes for CASSRVSGGTYNEQFF.

This clonotype has just a few counts. A read error may produce the germline difference seen at one junction end. The rearrangement links TRBV24-1 to TRBJ2-3; 10 bases are a match to TRBD2. The germline gives CDR1 KGHDR, CDR2 SFDVKD. The CDR3 has 16 amino acids. The CDR3 loop reads CATRDSGTSDTDTQYF. The CDR3 nucleotides read TGTGCCACCAGGGATTCCGGGACTAGCGACACAGATACGCAGTATTTT.

The chain recombines TRBV6-2 or TRBV6-3 with TRBJ2-7, with 12 bases identical to TRBD2. This CDR3 region has 21 residues. V was clipped by 3 bases and J by 1 base; unmatched bases: 19. Germline CDR1 reads MNHEY; CDR2 reads SVGEGT. CDR3 bases: TGTGCCAGCAGTTATAGAATGGAGGAGACTAGCGGGAGCTTGAATTCCTACGAGCAGTACTTC. As protein: CASSYRMEETSGSLNSYEQYF.

The chain combines TRBV4-1 with TRBJ2-7; 11 bases are shared with TRBD2. Looked up from germline, CDR1 is MGHRA and CDR2 is YSYEKL. This CDR3 comprises 16 residues. V shed 3 bases and J 3 bases; nucleotides not matched to a gene: 7. CDR3 nucleotides: TGCGCCAGCAGCCACGGACCTAGCGGGGGGCTCTACGAGCAGTACTTC. This encodes CASSHGPSGGLYEQYF.

This clonotype was detected ten times or more. This chain uses TRBV7-6 with TRBJ2-7; D assignment may be TRBD1 or TRBD2 (5 bases each). Germline V gene sequence: CDR1 SGHVS, CDR2 FNYEAQ. V gave up 3 bases and J gave up 2 bases, with 14 bases separating them. The CDR3 has 15 residues. CDR3 in DNA: TGTGCCAGCAGCTTGAACCCGGGACGTACCTACGAGCAGTACTTC. Amino acids: CASSLNPGRTYEQYF.

The V and J genes are TRBV15 and TRBJ1-4; tentative D call: TRBD1 (6 bases). From germline, CDR1 is LNHNV and CDR2 YYDKDF (reference sequence). The CDR3 sequence is 13 residues long. Trimming took 5 bases from V and 10 from J, leaving 14 bases between them. CDR3 loop: CATSEGGGRKLFF. The CDR3 DNA follows: TGTGCCACCAGCGAGGGGGGTGGAAGAAAACTGTTTTTT.

This clonotype was picked up many times. The DNA for the CDR3 is TGCAGTGCTAGAGATGGCACCGGGGAGCTGTTTTTT. It specifies CSARDGTGELFF. The chain has TRBV20-1 and TRBJ2-2; D unresolved. Trimming shortened V by 0 bases and J by 4 bases, and 3 bases separated the two germline ends. Germline CDR1 reads DFQATT; CDR2 reads SNEGSKA (reference sequence). This CDR3 region has 12 residues.

V and J are TRBV11-2 and TRBJ2-1; maybe TRBD2 (6 bases). The CDR3 loop spans 17 amino acids. Germline CDR1 is SGHAT and CDR2 is FQNNGV. The ends were cut back, 0 bases at V and 6 bases at J, with 18 bases in the middle. The CDR3 loop is CASSLDLRRGTGNEQFF. DNA of the CDR3: TGTGCCAGCAGCTTAGATCTCCGGAGAGGGACTGGCAATGAGCAGTTCTTC.